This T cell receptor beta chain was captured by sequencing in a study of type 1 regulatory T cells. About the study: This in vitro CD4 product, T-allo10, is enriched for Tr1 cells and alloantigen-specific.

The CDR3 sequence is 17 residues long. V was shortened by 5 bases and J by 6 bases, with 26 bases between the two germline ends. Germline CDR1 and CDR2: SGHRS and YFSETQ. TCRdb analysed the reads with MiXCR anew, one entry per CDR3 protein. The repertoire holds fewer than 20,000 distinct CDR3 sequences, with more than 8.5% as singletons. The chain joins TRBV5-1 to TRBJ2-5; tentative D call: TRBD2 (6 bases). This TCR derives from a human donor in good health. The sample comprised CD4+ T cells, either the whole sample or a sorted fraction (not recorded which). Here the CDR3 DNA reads TGCGCCAGCAGACACCCTCGGAACGGCGGGGAAAAAAAGACCCAGTACTTC. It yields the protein CASRHPRNGGEKKTQYF. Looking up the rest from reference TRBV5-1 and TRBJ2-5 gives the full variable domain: KAGVTQTPRYLIKTRGQQVTLSCSPISGHRSVSWYQQTPGQGLQFLFEYFSETQRNKGNFPGRFSGRQFSNSRSEMNVSTLELGDSALYLCASRHPRNGGEKKTQYFGPGTRLLVL.